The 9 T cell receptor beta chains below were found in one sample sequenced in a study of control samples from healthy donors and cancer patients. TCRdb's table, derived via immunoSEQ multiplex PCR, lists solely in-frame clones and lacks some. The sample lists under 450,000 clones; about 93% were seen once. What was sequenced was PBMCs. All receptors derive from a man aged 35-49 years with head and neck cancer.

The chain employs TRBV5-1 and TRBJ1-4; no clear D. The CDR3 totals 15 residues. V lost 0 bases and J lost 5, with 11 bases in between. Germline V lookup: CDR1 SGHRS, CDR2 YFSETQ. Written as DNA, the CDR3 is TGCGCCAGCAGCTTGGAAGGTGGCCGGAATGAAAAACTGTTTTTT. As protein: CASSLEGGRNEKLFF.

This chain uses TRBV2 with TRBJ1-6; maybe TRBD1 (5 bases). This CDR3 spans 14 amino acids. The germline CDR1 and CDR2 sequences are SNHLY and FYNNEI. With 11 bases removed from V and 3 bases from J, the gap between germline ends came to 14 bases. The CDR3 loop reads CACRLGGYNSPLHF. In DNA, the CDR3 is TGTGCCTGCCGCCTTGGGGGCTATAATTCACCCCTCCACTTT. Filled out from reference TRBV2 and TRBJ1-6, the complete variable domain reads EPEVTQTPSHQVTQMGQEVILRCVPISNHLYFYWYRQILGQKVEFLVSFYNNEISEKSEIFDDQFSVERPDGSNFTLKIRSTKLEDSAMYFCACRLGGYNSPLHFGNGTRLTVT.

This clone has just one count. The CDR3 region has the DNA TGTGCCAGCAGCACTCTGGAGGGGAACGAGCAGTACTTC. This codes for CASSTLEGNEQYF. The chain has TRBV21-1 and TRBJ2-7; the table's D call TRBD2 went unverified against the DNA. TRBV21-1 is marked as a pseudogene. The CDR3 spans 13 residues.

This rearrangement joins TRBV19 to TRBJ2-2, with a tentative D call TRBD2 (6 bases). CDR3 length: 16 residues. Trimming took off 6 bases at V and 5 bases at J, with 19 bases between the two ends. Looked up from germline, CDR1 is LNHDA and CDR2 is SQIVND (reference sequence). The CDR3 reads CASRAERASSTGELFF. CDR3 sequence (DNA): TGTGCCAGTAGGGCGGAGCGGGCCTCATCAACCGGGGAGCTGTTTTTT.

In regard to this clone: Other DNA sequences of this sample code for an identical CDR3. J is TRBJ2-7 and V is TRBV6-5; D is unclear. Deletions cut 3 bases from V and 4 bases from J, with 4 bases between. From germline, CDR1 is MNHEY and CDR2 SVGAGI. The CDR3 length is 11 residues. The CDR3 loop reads CASSYAYEQYF. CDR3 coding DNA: TGTGCCAGCAGTTATGCTTACGAGCAGTACTTC.

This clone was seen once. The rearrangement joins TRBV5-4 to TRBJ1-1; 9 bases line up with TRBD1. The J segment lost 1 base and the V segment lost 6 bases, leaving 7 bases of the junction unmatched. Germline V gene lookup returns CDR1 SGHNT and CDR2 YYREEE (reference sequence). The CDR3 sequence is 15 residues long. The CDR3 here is CASNLKQGANTEAFF. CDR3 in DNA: TGTGCCAGCAACCTAAAACAGGGGGCGAACACTGAAGCTTTCTTT. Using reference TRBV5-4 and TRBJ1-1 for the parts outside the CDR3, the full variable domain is ETGVTQSPTHLIKTRGQQVTLRCSSQSGHNTVSWYQQALGQGPQFIFQYYREEENGRGNFPPRFSGLQFPNYSSELNVNALELDDSALYLCASNLKQGANTEAFFGQGTRLTVV.

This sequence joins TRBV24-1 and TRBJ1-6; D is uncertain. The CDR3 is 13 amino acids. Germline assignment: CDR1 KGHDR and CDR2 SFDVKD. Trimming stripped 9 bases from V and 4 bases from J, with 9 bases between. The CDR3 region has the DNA TGTGCCACCGGTCCAAGGTATAATTCACCCCTCCACTTT. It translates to CATGPRYNSPLHF.

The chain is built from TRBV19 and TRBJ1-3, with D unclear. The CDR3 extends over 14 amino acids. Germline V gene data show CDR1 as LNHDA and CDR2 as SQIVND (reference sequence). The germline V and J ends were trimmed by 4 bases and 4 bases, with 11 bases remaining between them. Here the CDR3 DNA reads TGTGCCAGTAGTACACCGTACAGCGGAAACACCATATATTTT. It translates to CASSTPYSGNTIYF.

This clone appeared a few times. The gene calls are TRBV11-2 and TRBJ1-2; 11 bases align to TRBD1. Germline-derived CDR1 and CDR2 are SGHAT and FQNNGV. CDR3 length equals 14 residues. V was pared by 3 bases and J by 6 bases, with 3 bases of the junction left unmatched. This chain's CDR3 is CASSFTGQGDGYTF. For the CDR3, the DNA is TGTGCCAGCAGCTTTACGGGACAGGGGGATGGCTACACCTTC.